What follows describes a single TCR beta chain. The table came from immunoSEQ multiplex PCR; TCRdb's copy has only in-frame clones and leaves some out. Among 320,000 or so clones listed, approximately 89% were seen once. The data were obtained in a study of blood T cell repertoires in COVID-19. The CDR3 extends over 15 amino acids. From germline, CDR1 is MNHEY and CDR2 SVGAGI. The ends lost 6 bases at V and 1 base at J; junction bases unmatched: 9. The J gene is TRBJ2-7, the V gene TRBV6-5; TRBD1 agrees at 7 bases. The sample was PBMCs or T cells enriched from blood (not recorded which). The receptor's source is a man aged 30 to 45 who had recovered from COVID-19. The CDR3 loop is CASRIFGTASYEQYF. The CDR3 DNA is TGTGCCAGCAGAATTTTCGGGACAGCTTCCTACGAGCAGTACTTC.